This T cell receptor (beta chain) was documented in a study of human T cells and chemical hapten exposure. General study findings and limits: Correlating positively with patch test score were the PT1 expanded TCR counts.

Documented time point: patch test 3, about 24 weeks after DPC sensitization. The sample's treatment: therapeutic diphenylcyclopropenone sensitization with weekly scalp DPC. From whole blood left unfractionated, total RNA was extracted. CDR1 and CDR2 from the germline V gene are SGHTA and FQGNSA. V lost 1 base, J lost 0 bases, and 6 bases stayed unmatched. The CDR3 totals 17 residues. Details on this clonotype: Its antigen is still unknown.

The study used a library that attached unique molecular identifiers to individual cDNA molecules. TCRdb analysed the RACE reads with MiXCR anew, one entry per CDR3 protein. The sample has 90,000 to 110,000 distinct CDR3 sequences; less than 45% are singletons. The sequenced sample was whole blood, obtained in connection with sensitization to the hapten diphenylcyclopropenone (DPC). This TCR derives from a man aged 35-49 years with alopecia areata. Some clones in this sample may be carry-over from other donors' samples. This sequence joins TRBV7-2 and TRBJ2-3; the match to TRBD2 covers 8 bases. CDR3 region: CASSLVGGLVSTDTQYF. The CDR3 bases are TGTGCCAGCAGCTTAGTAGGGGGACTAGTTAGCACAGATACGCAGTATTTT. The variable domain in full, completed from reference TRBV7-2 and TRBJ2-3, reads GAGVSQSPSNKVTEKGKDVELRCDPISGHTALYWYRQSLGQGLEFLIYFQGNSAPDKSGLPSDRFSAERTGGSVSTLTIQRTQQEDSAVYLCASSLVGGLVSTDTQYFGPGTRLTVL.